A single sample gave rise to the 21 T cell receptor beta chains below, sequenced in a study of T-cell memory formation after mild COVID-19. Each CDR3 protein gets one entry after TCRdb re-called the 5' RACE reads with MiXCR. The table has approximately 260,000 distinct CDR3 sequences, over 15% seen once. Sample: PBMCs or a T cell subset sorted from them (not recorded which). These receptors were obtained from a man in his late teens or twenties who had mild COVID-19 (a few samples of this study predate the infection). Cell type and time point are not known.

This clonotype was seen a few times. This rearrangement joins TRBV24-1 to TRBJ1-2; no firm D call. Trimming shortened V by 1 base and J by 8 bases, and 10 bases separated the two germline ends. CDR3 length equals 13 residues. Germline V gives CDR1 KGHDR, CDR2 SFDVKD. CDR3 protein: CATSDFRGVGYTF. The CDR3 bases are TGTGCCACCAGTGATTTTAGAGGAGTCGGCTACACCTTC.

This clonotype was recorded a few times. The genes are TRBV5-1 and TRBJ1-2, with D unclear. Deletions cut 0 bases from V and 4 bases from J, with 10 bases between. In germline, CDR1 is SGHRS, CDR2 YFSETQ. The CDR3 consists of 14 residues. The CDR3 spells CASSLELLGYGYTF. The CDR3 DNA is TGCGCCAGCAGCTTGGAACTCCTGGGCTATGGCTACACCTTC.

Regarding this clonotype: At one boundary the junction diverges from the germline segment, which might be a read error. The chain recombines TRBV4-3 with TRBJ2-2, with a weak D call TRBD2 (6 bases). The CDR3 contains 16 residues. The germline V gene encodes CDR1 LGHNA and CDR2 YSLEER. This CDR3 is CASSQAPSAKTGELFF. The DNA of the CDR3 is TGCGCCAGCAGCCAAGCTCCTAGCGCGAAGACCGGGGAGCTGTTTTTT.

The table lists this clonotype with many counts. This chain joins TRBV15 and TRBJ2-7; D is unresolved. CDR1 LNHNV and CDR2 YYDKDF come from the germline V gene (reference sequence). V was clipped by 5 bases and J by 1 base, with 12 bases between them. The CDR3 sequence is 14 residues long. The CDR3, as DNA: TGTGCCACCAGCTATCAGGCGCCATCCTACGAGCAGTACTTC. The encoded protein is CATSYQAPSYEQYF.

The rearrangement uses TRBV7-8 and TRBJ1-6; D might be TRBD1 (5 bases). V was trimmed by 5 bases and J by 7 bases, leaving 15 bases between them. The germline gives CDR1 SGHVS, CDR2 FQNEAQ. The CDR3 covers 15 residues. The CDR3 coding sequence is TGTGCCAGCAGCCGCTTAGGACAAGGGAATTCACCCCTCCACTTT. Amino acid sequence: CASSRLGQGNSPLHF.

This clonotype was detected only a few times. The chain uses TRBV25-1 and TRBJ2-4; 7 bases are a match to TRBD1. V shed 1 base, J shed 0 bases, and the junction held 6 bases outside the gene matches. Germline V gene sequence: CDR1 MGHDK, CDR2 SYGVNS. The CDR3 has 17 residues. The CDR3 protein is CASSESRQGVAKNIQYF. The CDR3 nucleotides read TGTGCCAGCAGTGAATCTCGACAGGGCGTAGCCAAAAACATTCAGTACTTC.

The rearrangement joins TRBV6-1 to TRBJ1-5, with D possibly matching TRBD1 (5 bases). The CDR3 has 13 residues. V was pared by 7 bases and J by 5 bases, with 12 bases between. Germline V gene sequence: CDR1 MNHNS, CDR2 SASEGT. The CDR3 reads CASIQGWDQPQHF. As DNA, the CDR3 is TGTGCCAGCATCCAGGGCTGGGATCAGCCCCAGCATTTT.

The chain carries TRBV7-2 and TRBJ1-4, with a tentative D call TRBD1 (5 bases). Trimming shortened V by 7 bases and J by 0 bases, and 15 bases separated the two germline ends. This CDR3 comprises 16 residues. From germline, CDR1 is SGHTA and CDR2 FQGNSA. The CDR3 loop reads CASTYGGTATNEKLFF. CDR3 sequence (DNA): TGTGCCAGCACCTACGGGGGAACGGCAACTAATGAAAAACTGTTTTTT. Based on the CDR3 plus reference TRBV7-2 and TRBJ1-4, the full variable domain is GAGVSQSPSNKVTEKGKDVELRCDPISGHTALYWYRQSLGQGLEFLIYFQGNSAPDKSGLPSDRFSAERTGGSVSTLTIQRTQQEDSAVYLCASTYGGTATNEKLFFGSGTQLSVL.

This clonotype came up a few times. V gene TRBV2 combines with J gene TRBJ1-1, with TRBD1 as a possible D gene (5 bases). Trimming took off 1 base at V and 4 bases at J, with 10 bases between the two ends. This CDR3 comprises 14 residues. Per germline, CDR1 SNHLY and CDR2 FYNNEI. CDR3 nucleotide sequence: TGTGCCAGCAGTGAAGGTGTGGGGCCCACTGAAGCTTTCTTT. It codes for CASSEGVGPTEAFF.

The chain joins TRBV10-3 to TRBJ2-5; possible D gene TRBD1, 6 bases. V was shortened by 8 bases and J by 5 bases, with 18 bases between the two germline ends. The CDR3 is made up of 14 amino acids. The germline V gene has CDR1 ENHRY and CDR2 SYGVKD. CDR3 in amino acids: CAIAPGTNLETQYF. The CDR3 coding sequence is TGTGCCATCGCCCCTGGGACAAATCTGGAGACCCAGTACTTC.

The rearrangement links TRBV2 to TRBJ1-6, with 10 bases lining up with TRBD1. This CDR3 is 14 amino acids long. Germline loops: CDR1 SNHLY, CDR2 FYNNEI. V was pared by 6 bases and J by 7 bases, with 3 bases of the junction left unmatched. The CDR3 DNA sequence: TGTGCCAGCAGGGGACAGGGGCCAAATTCACCCCTCCACTTT. This encodes CASRGQGPNSPLHF.

V gene TRBV30 combines with J gene TRBJ1-2, with a tentative D call TRBD1 (5 bases). Trimming cost V 2 bases and J 2 bases, with 9 bases left between them. The CDR3 extends over 13 amino acids. CDR1 and CDR2 from the germline V gene are GTSNPN and SVGIG (reference sequence). CDR3: CAWSSGPNYGYTF. The CDR3 DNA is TGTGCCTGGAGTTCGGGACCCAACTATGGCTACACCTTC.

The CDR3 region has the DNA TGTGCCAGCAGCTTCACTACTCAGGGCAGCGAGCAGTACTTC. It is translated as CASSFTTQGSEQYF. This chain joins TRBV7-6 and TRBJ2-7, with D possibly matching TRBD1 (5 bases). Germline V lookup: CDR1 SGHVS, CDR2 FNYEAQ. Trimming stripped 3 bases from V and 6 bases from J, with 15 bases between. This CDR3 is built from 14 residues. Based on the CDR3 plus reference TRBV7-6 and TRBJ2-7, the full variable domain is GAGVSQSPRYKVTKRGQDVALRCDPISGHVSLYWYRQALGQGPEFLTYFNYEAQQDKSGLPNDRFSAERPEGSISTLTIQRTEQRDSAMYRCASSFTTQGSEQYFGPGTRLTVT.

The rearrangement links TRBV20-1 to TRBJ1-1, with no clear D. From germline, CDR1 is DFQATT and CDR2 SNEGSKA (reference sequence). The CDR3 loop spans 13 amino acids. Trimming took 3 bases from V and 7 from J, leaving 15 bases between them. The DNA for the CDR3 is TGCAGTGCTAGTCAGGTGGTCTGGGGTGAAGCTTTCTTT. This sequence encodes CSASQVVWGEAFF.

The chain recombines TRBV5-6 with TRBJ1-3; 7 bases align to TRBD1. V lost 4 bases and J lost 0; bases outside the gene matches: 7. The CDR3 contains 16 residues. From germline, CDR1 is SGHDT and CDR2 YYEEEE. The CDR3 reads CASSLGQPVSGNTIYF. The CDR3 nucleotides are TGTGCCAGCAGCCTGGGACAGCCAGTCTCTGGAAACACCATATATTTT.

In its sample, this clonotype was seen a few times. The genes are TRBV9 and TRBJ2-5, with 15 bases lining up with TRBD2. J was trimmed by 5 bases and V by 3 bases; bases with no gene match: 2. The germline V gene encodes CDR1 SGDLS and CDR2 YYNGEE. The CDR3 covers 15 residues. CDR3 amino acids: CASSAGTSGGETQYF. The CDR3 DNA reads TGTGCCAGCAGCGCGGGGACTAGCGGGGGGGAGACCCAGTACTTC.

This clonotype was seen only a few times. This chain joins TRBV27 and TRBJ2-2; a weak D match, TRBD1 (5 bases). The germline gives CDR1 MNHEY, CDR2 SMNVEV (reference sequence). V lost 6 bases and J lost 3, with 5 bases in between. This CDR3 spans 12 amino acids. The CDR3 loop reads CASRTDTGELFF. CDR3 coding DNA: TGTGCCAGCAGGACAGACACCGGGGAGCTGTTTTTT.

This clonotype was observed a handful of times. This chain connects TRBV7-9 to TRBJ2-7, with 8 bases that match TRBD2. The CDR3 extends over 13 amino acids. With 6 bases clipped from V and 4 bases from J, the junction kept 5 bases outside the gene matches. Germline V lookup: CDR1 SEHNR, CDR2 FQNEAQ (reference sequence). Here the CDR3 reads CASSPRGGYEQYV. CDR3 nucleotide sequence: TGTGCCAGCAGTCCCCGCGGGGGGTACGAGCAGTACGTC.

The gene calls are TRBV4-3 and TRBJ1-5; D gene uncertain. Germline V CDR1 and CDR2: LGHNA, YSLEER. The CDR3 loop spans 16 amino acids. With 0 bases removed from V and 0 bases from J, the gap between germline ends came to 9 bases. This chain's CDR3 is CASSQDYGYSNQPQHF. Here the CDR3 DNA reads TGCGCCAGCAGCCAAGATTACGGGTATAGCAATCAGCCCCAGCATTTT.

The rearrangement links TRBV5-1 to TRBJ1-4; D call uncertain. Germline values: CDR1 SGHRS, CDR2 YFSETQ. V was cut by 4 bases and J by 6 bases, with 16 bases left in between. The CDR3 sequence is 15 residues long. DNA of the CDR3: TGCGCCAGCAGCCTGTCCGGAAGTAGGGATGAAAAACTGTTTTTT. Translated, it gives CASSLSGSRDEKLFF.

This clonotype has only a few counts. The V call is TRBV7-9, the J call TRBJ1-5; D gene ambiguous. Germline CDR1 SEHNR, CDR2 FQNEAQ (reference sequence). Trimming removed 8 bases at V and 3 bases at J, with 8 bases between. The length of the CDR3 is 12 residues. The CDR3 reads CASQSFNQPQHF. CDR3 in DNA: TGTGCCAGCCAAAGCTTCAATCAGCCCCAGCATTTT.